This T cell receptor beta chain came from a study of blood T cell repertoires in COVID-19. Overall study context: There were acute and convalescent COVID-19 samples, and they came from the United States, Italy and Spain. From T cells, B-cell-depleted T cells, or PBMCs came the material, which was cDNA or gDNA.

In the study's own analysis: By means of reference gene primer amplification, nucleated cell counts were estimated. Assay used: immunoSEQ multiplex PCR; TCRdb lists only in-frame clones, some missing. That table supplies the V and J calls and clone size; D and trimming were determined from the DNA. The sample yields some 130,000 clones, roughly 86% seen once. The germline gives CDR1 LNHDA, CDR2 SQIVND (reference sequence). This CDR3 comprises 15 residues. V lost 7 bases, J lost 7 bases, and 20 bases lay in between. The sample consisted of peripheral blood. The clonotype was recovered from a woman aged 55-75 years with acute or convalescent COVID-19. The gene calls are TRBV19 and TRBJ1-5; weak D call: TRBD1 (6 bases). The CDR3 spells CASTKGGGERQPQHF. The CDR3 DNA reads as TGTGCCAGTACCAAAGGAGGGGGGGAGCGCCAGCCCCAGCATTTT.